The clone carrying this T cell receptor (beta chain) was picked up a small number of times. Its matching antigen is unknown. Using constant-segment primers, 5'RACE produced TCR alpha and TCR beta cDNA libraries carrying sample barcodes and UMIs. Via MiXCR, TCRdb re-called the 5' RACE reads, giving one row per CDR3 protein. Here the sample spans about 250,000 distinct CDR3 sequences, less than 20% being singletons. The data stem from a study of T-cell memory formation after mild COVID-19. As for the study in general: There were largely donor-specific TCR clusters. Points from the study as a whole: Cross-reactive memory appears to have joined, as suggested by some responding clones showing up in pre-infection memory. CD4+ contracting clones lay mainly in CM and EM, CD8+ ones in EMRA.

Trimming pared 3 bases from V and 7 bases from J, leaving 19 bases between. This CDR3 is built from 16 residues. Germline assignment: CDR1 SGDLS and CDR2 YYNGEE. What was sequenced was PBMCs or a T cell subset sorted from them (not recorded which). This clonotype was obtained from an adult woman who had mild COVID-19 (a few samples of this study predate the infection). Cell type and time point are not known. V and J are TRBV9 and TRBJ1-4; D ambiguous. The CDR3 DNA follows: TGTGCCAGCAGCGCCCAAACGGGAGACACGGGTGAAAAACTGTTTTTT. Translation gives CASSAQTGDTGEKLFF. Supplemented by reference TRBV9 and TRBJ1-4, the full variable domain reads DSGVTQTPKHLITATGQRVTLRCSPRSGDLSVYWYQQSLDQGLQFLIQYYNGEERAKGNILERFSAQQFPDLHSELNLSSLELGDSALYFCASSAQTGDTGEKLFFGSGTQLSVL.